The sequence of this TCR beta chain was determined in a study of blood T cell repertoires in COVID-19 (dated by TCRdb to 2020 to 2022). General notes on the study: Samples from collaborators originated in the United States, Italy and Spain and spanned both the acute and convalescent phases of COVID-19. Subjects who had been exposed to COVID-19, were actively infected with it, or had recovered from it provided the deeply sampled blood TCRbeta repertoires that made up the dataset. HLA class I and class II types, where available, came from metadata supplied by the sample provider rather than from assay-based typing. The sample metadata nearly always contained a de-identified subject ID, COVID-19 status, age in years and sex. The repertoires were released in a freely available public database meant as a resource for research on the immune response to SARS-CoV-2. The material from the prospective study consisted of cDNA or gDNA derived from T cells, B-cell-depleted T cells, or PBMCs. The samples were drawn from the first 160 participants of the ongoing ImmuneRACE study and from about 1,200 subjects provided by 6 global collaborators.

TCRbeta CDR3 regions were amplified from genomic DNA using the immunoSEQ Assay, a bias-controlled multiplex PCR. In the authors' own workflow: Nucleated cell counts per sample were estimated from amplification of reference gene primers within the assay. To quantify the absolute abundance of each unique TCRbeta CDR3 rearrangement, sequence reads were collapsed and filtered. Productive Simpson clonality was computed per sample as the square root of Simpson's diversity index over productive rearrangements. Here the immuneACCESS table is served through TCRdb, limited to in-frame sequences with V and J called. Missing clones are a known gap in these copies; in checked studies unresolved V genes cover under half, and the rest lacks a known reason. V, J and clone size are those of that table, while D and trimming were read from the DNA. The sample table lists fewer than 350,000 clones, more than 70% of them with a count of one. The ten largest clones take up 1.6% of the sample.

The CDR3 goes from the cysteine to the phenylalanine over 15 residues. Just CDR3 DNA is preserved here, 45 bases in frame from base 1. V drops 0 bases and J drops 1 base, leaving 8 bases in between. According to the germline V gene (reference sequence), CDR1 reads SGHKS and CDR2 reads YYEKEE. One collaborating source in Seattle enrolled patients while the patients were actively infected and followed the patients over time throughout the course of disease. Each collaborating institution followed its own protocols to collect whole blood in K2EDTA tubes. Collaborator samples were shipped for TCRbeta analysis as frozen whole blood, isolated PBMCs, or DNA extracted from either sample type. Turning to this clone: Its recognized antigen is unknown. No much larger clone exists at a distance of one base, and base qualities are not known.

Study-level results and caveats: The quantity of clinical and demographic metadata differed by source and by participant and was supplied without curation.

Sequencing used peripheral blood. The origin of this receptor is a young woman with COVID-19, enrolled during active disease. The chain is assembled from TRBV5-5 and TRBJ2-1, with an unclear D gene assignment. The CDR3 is CASSLAPTSYNEQFF. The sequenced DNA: TGTGCCAGCAGCTTGGCGCCAACTTCCTACAATGAGCAGTTCTTC.